The TCR beta chain under discussion was sequenced for a study of PD-L1 blockade in urothelial cancer (dated by TCRdb to between 2016 and 2019). Background for the entire study: Therapy was started at some point between 2013 and 2015 for all patients, and atezolizumab 1,200 mg was administered intravenously every 3 weeks. About 85% of the roughly 29 patients were males with bladder-origin urothelial cancer, and about 65% of the roughly 29 reported a prior smoking history. Patients had an ECOG performance status of 0 or 1 and had received between 0 and 3 prior chemotherapy regimens. Blood samples were analyzed 3 weeks after the start of treatment (second dose) and 6 weeks after the start of treatment. Blood samples gave median yields of approximately 130,000 T cells and some 84,000 unique TCRs, along with a median clonality of approximately 0.08. The study, an exploratory multi-omic analysis, examined somatic, immune and clinical correlates of response to PD-L1 blockade with atezolizumab in urothelial cancer. Pretreatment tumor samples, along with matched peripheral blood serially collected before and after atezolizumab treatment, were subjected to TCR sequencing. Durable clinical benefit was defined as a progression-free survival longer than 6 months, and TCR features were additionally tested against progression-free survival and overall survival. In the same patients, pretreatment tumors underwent whole exome sequencing and RNA sequencing in addition to TCR sequencing. Roughly 10 patients reached durable clinical benefit, while 20 patients did not. Under 30 patients had pretreatment blood TCR-seq, about 24 had at least one posttreatment blood collection, and about 24 had tumor TCR-seq.

With respect to this clone: The antigen it recognizes is unknown. Within one base of it there is no much larger clone, and no base qualities were kept.

General conclusions and limits of the study: A pretreatment peripheral blood TCR clonality below the median was linked to improved progression-free and overall survival. Patients with durable benefit showed greater expansion of tumor-associated TCR clones in peripheral blood 3 weeks after starting treatment (n ≈ 20, p = 0.022). Because of the small sample size (n ≈ 28) and the many exploratory analyses performed, the results are intended to be regarded as hypothesis-generating.

This specimen's time point label, interpreted: pretreatment peripheral blood. A total of some 30 patients with locally advanced or metastatic urothelial carcinoma, treated at Memorial Sloan Kettering on a trial protocol, made up the cohort. Peripheral blood mononuclear cells were collected pretreatment and during treatment, with between 1 and 8 total time points per patient. The Qiagen DNeasy Blood extraction kit was used to purify genomic DNA from total PBMCs and tumor samples. PBMCs were collected pretreatment and during treatment and were isolated and stored as previously described. Synthetic TCR analog templates were spiked into each PCR to estimate absolute template abundance from read counts. The immunoSEQ assay was used to amplify TCRbeta CDR3 regions from genomic DNA with bias-controlled V and J gene primers. Sequencing of rearranged TCRbeta segments was performed at approximately 20X coverage. The source study handled its data this way. Sequencing errors were corrected by clustering and CDR3s were annotated against IMGT to assign V, D and J genes. Downstream analyses used only productive TCRbeta rearrangements and left out out-of-frame or stop-codon sequences. Clonality was calculated as one minus the Shannon entropy normalized by the log of the number of unique productive sequences. Fisher's exact test with Benjamini-Hochberg correction, at a threshold of adjusted p below 0.01, was used to find clones that differed between time points or between blood and tumor. What TCRdb holds here is the immuneACCESS table cut down to in-frame rearrangements. Part of the clones is not present; checked against another copy, under half of the missing clones reflect an unresolved V gene, and the others are unexplained. The D gene and trimming were derived from the DNA, and the V and J assignments and clone size from that table. The sample has fewer than 65,000 clones on record, around 80% of them singletons. The ten largest account for 3% to 4% of the sample.

This sequence was found in a man between 65 and 85 years old with urothelial cancer. The specimen comprised PBMCs, sampled around atezolizumab (anti-PD-L1) treatment.

The CDR3 in this case is CASSNLGQGTHEQYF. The DNA reads as follows: TGTGCCAGCAGTAACCTTGGACAGGGGACGCACGAGCAGTACTTC. The chain is encoded by TRBV6-7 joined to TRBJ2-7; the junction holds 9 bases that match TRBD1. TRBV6-7 is filed as an ORF, its function uncertain. For this chain, trimming is 5 bases at the V end and 5 bases at the J end, and the number of junction bases without a gene match is 10. Measured from the cysteine to the phenylalanine, the CDR3 is 15 residues long. Only the CDR3 DNA stays, 45 bases, in frame from base 1.